The next 13 T cell receptor beta chains were all read from a single sample in a study of early T cells in non-severe SARS-CoV-2 infection. In TCRdb, the 5' RACE reads were re-called with MiXCR into one record per CDR3 protein. The sample yields 75,000 or so distinct CDR3 sequences, 12% seen once. Material: whole blood. The source is an adult who was a healthcare worker with PCR-confirmed SARS-CoV-2 infection or an uninfected control (not recorded which).

This clonotype was observed a handful of times. The rearrangement links TRBV7-3 to TRBJ2-3, with D hard to call. Germline-derived CDR1 and CDR2 are SGHTA and FQGTGA. V gave up 1 base and J gave up 5 bases, with 7 bases separating them. The CDR3 loop spans 13 amino acids. The CDR3 region has the DNA TGTGCCAGCAGCTTAAATGAAGGAGATACGCAGTATTTT. Translating gives CASSLNEGDTQYF.

This clonotype came up a few times. The gene calls are TRBV4-3 and TRBJ1-2; 7 bases match TRBD1. Looked up from germline, CDR1 is LGHNA and CDR2 is YSLEER. J lost 5 bases, V lost 1 base, and 10 bases had no gene match. The CDR3 length is 16 residues. The CDR3 DNA sequence: TGCGCCAGCAGCCAAGCTTCCGGGACAGACCTTTATGGCTACACCTTC. Translating it yields CASSQASGTDLYGYTF.

Turning to this clonotype: Since a much larger clone is just one base distant, this may be a read error. The chain uses TRBV18 and TRBJ2-5; D may correspond to TRBD1 or TRBD2 (5 bases each). The CDR3 is 14 amino acids. Germline CDR1 and CDR2: KGHSH and LQKENI. The CDR3 protein is CVSSPQGTRETQYF. In nucleotides, the CDR3 is TGTGTCAGCTCACCACAAGGGACCAGAGAGACCCAGTACTTC.

In its sample, this clonotype was seen a few times. This chain connects TRBV2 to TRBJ2-7, with a tentative D call TRBD2 (5 bases). The CDR3 is made up of 13 amino acids. The V end was cut by 7 bases, the J end by 7 bases, with 17 bases between. Germline CDR1 is SNHLY and CDR2 is FYNNEI. Here the CDR3 reads CASTGVGRREQYF. The DNA for the CDR3 is TGTGCCAGCACCGGGGTTGGGCGGAGGGAGCAGTACTTC.

V usage is TRBV6-5 and J usage is TRBJ2-3; 8 positions agree with TRBD2. Germline trimming cut 6 bases from V and 2 bases from J; bases unmatched to any gene: 10. CDR1 is MNHEY, CDR2 SVGAGI, per germline. This CDR3 has 16 residues. CDR3 region: CASRRSPAGVTDTQYF. For the CDR3, the DNA is TGTGCCAGCAGACGGTCCCCAGCGGGGGTCACAGATACGCAGTATTTT.

This clonotype was observed at least ten times. The rearrangement uses TRBV4-3 and TRBJ1-1; D call uncertain. The germline gives CDR1 LGHNA, CDR2 YSLEER. The V and J ends lost 0 bases and 1 base respectively, with 6 bases between them. CDR3 length equals 14 residues. CDR3: CASSQDSGNTEAFF. The CDR3 DNA follows: TGCGCCAGCAGCCAAGATTCGGGGAACACTGAAGCTTTCTTT.

In its sample, this clonotype was seen a few times. The V and J genes are TRBV30 and TRBJ2-2; D unclear. There are 12 residues in the CDR3. Trimming pared 0 bases from V and 3 bases from J, leaving 2 bases between. Per the germline V gene, CDR1 is GTSNPN and CDR2 is SVGIG (reference sequence). Here the CDR3 reads CAWSVYTGELFF. The CDR3 DNA is TGTGCCTGGAGTGTGTACACCGGGGAGCTGTTTTTT.

This clonotype has only a few counts. This chain joins TRBV2 and TRBJ2-1, with D possibly matching TRBD2 (5 bases). Germline assignment: CDR1 SNHLY and CDR2 FYNNEI. The CDR3 covers 14 residues. V was pared by 6 bases and J by 2 bases, with 11 bases between. The CDR3 DNA is TGTGCCAGCAGATCAGCGGATGCCTACAATGAGCAGTTCTTC. Its protein is CASRSADAYNEQFF.

This chain links TRBV2 with TRBJ1-2; possibly TRBD1 for D (5 bases). Germline CDR1 is SNHLY and CDR2 is FYNNEI. The CDR3 extends over 12 amino acids. V lost 4 bases, J lost 8 bases, and 11 bases lay in between. The CDR3 protein is CASSVGTGGYTF. In nucleotides, the CDR3 is TGTGCCAGCAGTGTGGGGACCGGGGGCTACACCTTC.

This clonotype came up many times. This chain joins TRBV6-2 or TRBV6-3 and TRBJ1-5; D might be TRBD1 (5 bases). The germline V gene has CDR1 MNHEY and CDR2 SVGEGT. This CDR3 spans 14 amino acids. V gave up 8 bases and J gave up 5 bases, with 16 bases separating them. CDR3 region: CASVSTEFHQPQHF. CDR3 in DNA: TGTGCCAGCGTTTCGACAGAGTTTCATCAGCCCCAGCATTTT.

This clonotype was seen ten or more times. The chain uses TRBV2 and TRBJ1-4, with D possibly being TRBD1 (5 bases). CDR1 is SNHLY, CDR2 FYNNEI, per germline. The CDR3 extends over 15 amino acids. V was shortened by 1 base and J by 7 bases, with 13 bases between the two germline ends. The CDR3: CASSEDGAGFEKLFF. The CDR3 coding sequence is TGTGCCAGCAGTGAAGATGGGGCAGGGTTTGAAAAACTGTTTTTT.

This clonotype was counted only a few times. The chain recombines TRBV10-3 with TRBJ1-5, with D perhaps TRBD1 (6 bases). Germline assignment: CDR1 ENHRY and CDR2 SYGVKD. Trimming took 4 bases from V and 3 from J, leaving 13 bases between them. This CDR3 has 15 residues. This CDR3 is CAISGQGQNNQPQHF. The CDR3 DNA sequence: TGTGCCATCAGTGGCCAAGGACAGAACAATCAGCCCCAGCATTTT.

In this sample, this clonotype turned up a few times. This chain joins TRBV4-1 and TRBJ1-2, with D perhaps matching TRBD1 (6 bases). The V end lost 8 bases, the J end lost 4 bases, and 17 bases lay between the germline ends. CDR3 length: 14 amino acids. Germline V gives CDR1 MGHRA, CDR2 YSYEKL. The CDR3 DNA reads as TGCGCCAGCCGTAGGCCCGGGACACCCTATGGCTACACCTTC. Its protein is CASRRPGTPYGYTF.